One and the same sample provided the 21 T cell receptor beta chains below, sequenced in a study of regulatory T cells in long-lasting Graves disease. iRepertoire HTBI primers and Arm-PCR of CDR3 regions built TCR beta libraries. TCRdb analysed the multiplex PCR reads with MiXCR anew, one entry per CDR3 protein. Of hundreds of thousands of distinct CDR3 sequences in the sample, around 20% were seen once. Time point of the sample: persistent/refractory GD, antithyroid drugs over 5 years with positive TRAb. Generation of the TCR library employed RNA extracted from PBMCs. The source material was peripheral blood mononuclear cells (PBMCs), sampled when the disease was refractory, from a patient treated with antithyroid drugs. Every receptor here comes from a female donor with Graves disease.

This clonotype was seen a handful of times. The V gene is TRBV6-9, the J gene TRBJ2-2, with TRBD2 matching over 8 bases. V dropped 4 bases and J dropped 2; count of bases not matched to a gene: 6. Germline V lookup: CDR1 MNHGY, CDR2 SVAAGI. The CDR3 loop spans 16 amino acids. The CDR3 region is CASSSIAGLNTGELFF. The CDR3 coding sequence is TGTGCCAGCAGTTCAATAGCGGGACTAAACACCGGGGAGCTGTTTTTT.

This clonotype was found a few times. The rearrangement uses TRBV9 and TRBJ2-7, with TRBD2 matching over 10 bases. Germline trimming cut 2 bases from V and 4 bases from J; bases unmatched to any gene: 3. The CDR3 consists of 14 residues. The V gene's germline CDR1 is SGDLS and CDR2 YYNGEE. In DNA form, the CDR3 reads TGTGCCAGCAGCGTGGGACTAGCGCAATACGAGCAGTACTTC. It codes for CASSVGLAQYEQYF. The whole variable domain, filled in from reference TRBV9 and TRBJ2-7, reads DSGVTQTPKHLITATGQRVTLRCSPRSGDLSVYWYQQSLDQGLQFLIQYYNGEERAKGNILERFSAQQFPDLHSELNLSSLELGDSALYFCASSVGLAQYEQYFGPGTRLTVT.

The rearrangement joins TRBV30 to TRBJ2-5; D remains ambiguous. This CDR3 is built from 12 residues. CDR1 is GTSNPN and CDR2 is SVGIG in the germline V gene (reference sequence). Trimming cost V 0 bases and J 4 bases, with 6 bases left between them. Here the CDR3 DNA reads TGTGCCTGGAGTGTTTTAGGAGAGACCCAGTACTTC. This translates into CAWSVLGETQYF.

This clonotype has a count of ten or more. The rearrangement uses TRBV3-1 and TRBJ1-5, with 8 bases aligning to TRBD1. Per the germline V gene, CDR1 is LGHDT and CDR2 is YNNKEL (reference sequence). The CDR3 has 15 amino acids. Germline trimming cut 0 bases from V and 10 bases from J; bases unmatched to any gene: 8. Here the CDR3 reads CASSQDPGGFRPQHF. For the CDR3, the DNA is TGTGCCAGCAGCCAAGATCCAGGGGGCTTTCGACCCCAGCATTTT.

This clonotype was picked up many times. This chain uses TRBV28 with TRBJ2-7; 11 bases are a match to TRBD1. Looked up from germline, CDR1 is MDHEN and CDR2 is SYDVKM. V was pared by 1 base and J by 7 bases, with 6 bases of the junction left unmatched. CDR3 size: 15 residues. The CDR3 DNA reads TGTGCCAGCAGTTTATATAGGGGACAGGGGGAAGAGCAGTACTTC. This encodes CASSLYRGQGEEQYF. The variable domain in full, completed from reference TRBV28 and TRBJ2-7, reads DVKVTQSSRYLVKRTGEKVFLECVQDMDHENMFWYRQDPGLGLRLIYFSYDVKMKEKGDIPEGYSVSREKKERFSLILESASTNQTSMYLCASSLYRGQGEEQYFGPGTRLTVT.

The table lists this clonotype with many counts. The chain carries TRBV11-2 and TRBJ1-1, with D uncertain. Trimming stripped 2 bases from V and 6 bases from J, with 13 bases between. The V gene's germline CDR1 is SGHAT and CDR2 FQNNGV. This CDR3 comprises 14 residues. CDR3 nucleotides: TGTGCCAGCAGCTTACCTCGATCCCCCCCTGAAGCTTTCTTT. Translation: CASSLPRSPPEAFF.

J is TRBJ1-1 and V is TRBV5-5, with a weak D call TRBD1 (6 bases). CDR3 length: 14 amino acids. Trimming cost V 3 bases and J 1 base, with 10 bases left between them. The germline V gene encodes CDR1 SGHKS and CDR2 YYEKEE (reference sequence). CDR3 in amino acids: CASSWDNPNTEAFF. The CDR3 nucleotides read TGTGCCAGCAGCTGGGACAACCCGAACACTGAAGCTTTCTTT.

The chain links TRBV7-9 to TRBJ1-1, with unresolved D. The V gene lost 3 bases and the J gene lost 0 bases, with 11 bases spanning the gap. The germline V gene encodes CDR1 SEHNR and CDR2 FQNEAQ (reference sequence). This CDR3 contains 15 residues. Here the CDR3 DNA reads TGTGCCAGCAGCTTTTCGAGGGAGCTGAACACTGAAGCTTTCTTT. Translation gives CASSFSRELNTEAFF.

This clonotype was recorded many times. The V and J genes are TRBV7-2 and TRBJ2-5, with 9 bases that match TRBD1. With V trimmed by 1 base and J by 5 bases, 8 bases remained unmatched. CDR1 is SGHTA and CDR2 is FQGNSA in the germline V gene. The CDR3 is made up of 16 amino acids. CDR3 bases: TGTGCCAGCAGCTTAGGTCTGGGGACAGGGTTCGAGACCCAGTACTTC. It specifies CASSLGLGTGFETQYF.

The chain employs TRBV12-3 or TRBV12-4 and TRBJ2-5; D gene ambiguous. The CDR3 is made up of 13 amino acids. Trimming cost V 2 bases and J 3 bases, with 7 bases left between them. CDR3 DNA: TGTGCCAGCAGTTTACACGATAAAGAGACCCAGTACTTC. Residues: CASSLHDKETQYF.

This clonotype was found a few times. CDR3 DNA sequence: TGTGCCAGCAACATGGCGGGAGGGCGTCTCGAGCAGTACTTC. Translating gives CASNMAGGRLEQYF. The chain carries TRBV6-1 and TRBJ2-7; TRBD2 matches at 9 bases. With 7 bases clipped from V and 6 bases from J, the junction kept 10 bases outside the gene matches. The V gene's germline CDR1 is MNHNS and CDR2 SASEGT. The CDR3 length is 14 residues.

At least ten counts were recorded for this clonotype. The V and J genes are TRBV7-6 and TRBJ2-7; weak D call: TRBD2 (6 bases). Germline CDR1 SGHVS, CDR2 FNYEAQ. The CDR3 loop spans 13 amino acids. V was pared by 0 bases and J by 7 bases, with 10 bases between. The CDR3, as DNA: TGTGCCAGCAGCTTAGCGGGAGGTAAAGAGCAGTACTTC. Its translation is CASSLAGGKEQYF.

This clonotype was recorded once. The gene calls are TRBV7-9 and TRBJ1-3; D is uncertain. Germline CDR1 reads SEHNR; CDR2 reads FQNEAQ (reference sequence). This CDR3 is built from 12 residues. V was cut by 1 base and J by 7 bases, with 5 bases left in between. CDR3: CASSLDVNTIYF. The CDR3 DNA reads TGTGCCAGCAGCTTAGATGTGAACACCATATATTTT.

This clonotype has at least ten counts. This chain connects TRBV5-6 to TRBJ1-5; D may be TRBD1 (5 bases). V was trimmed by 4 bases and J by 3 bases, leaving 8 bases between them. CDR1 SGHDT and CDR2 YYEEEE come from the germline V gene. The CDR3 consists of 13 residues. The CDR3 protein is CASSMTDNQPQHF. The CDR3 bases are TGTGCCAGCAGCATGACAGACAATCAGCCCCAGCATTTT.

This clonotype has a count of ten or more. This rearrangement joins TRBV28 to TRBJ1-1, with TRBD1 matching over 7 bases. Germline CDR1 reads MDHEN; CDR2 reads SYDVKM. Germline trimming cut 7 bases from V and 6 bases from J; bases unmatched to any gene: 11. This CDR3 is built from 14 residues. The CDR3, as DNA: TGTGCCAGCACTACCGACCCCCAGGGGGCTGAAGCTTTCTTT. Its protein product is CASTTDPQGAEAFF.

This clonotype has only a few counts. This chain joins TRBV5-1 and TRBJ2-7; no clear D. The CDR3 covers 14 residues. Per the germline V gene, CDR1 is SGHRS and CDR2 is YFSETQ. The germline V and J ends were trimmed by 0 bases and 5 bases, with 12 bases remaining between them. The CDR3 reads CASSLASTVHEQYF. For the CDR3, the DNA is TGCGCCAGCAGCTTGGCGTCGACGGTCCACGAGCAGTACTTC.

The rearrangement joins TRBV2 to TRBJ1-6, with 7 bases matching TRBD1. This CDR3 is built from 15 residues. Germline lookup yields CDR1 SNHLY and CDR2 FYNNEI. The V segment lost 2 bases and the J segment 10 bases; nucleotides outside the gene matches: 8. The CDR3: CASSEIWQGGSPLHF. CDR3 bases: TGTGCCAGCAGTGAAATCTGGCAGGGGGGCTCACCCCTCCACTTT. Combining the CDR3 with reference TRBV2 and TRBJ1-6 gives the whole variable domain EPEVTQTPSHQVTQMGQEVILRCVPISNHLYFYWYRQILGQKVEFLVSFYNNEISEKSEIFDDQFSVERPDGSNFTLKIRSTKLEDSAMYFCASSEIWQGGSPLHFGNGTRLTVT.

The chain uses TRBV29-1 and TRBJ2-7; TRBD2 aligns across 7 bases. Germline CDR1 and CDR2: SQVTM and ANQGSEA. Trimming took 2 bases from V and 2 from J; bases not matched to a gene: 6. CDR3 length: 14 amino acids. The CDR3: CSVELTSSPYEQYF. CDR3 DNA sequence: TGCAGCGTTGAATTGACTAGCTCGCCCTACGAGCAGTACTTC.

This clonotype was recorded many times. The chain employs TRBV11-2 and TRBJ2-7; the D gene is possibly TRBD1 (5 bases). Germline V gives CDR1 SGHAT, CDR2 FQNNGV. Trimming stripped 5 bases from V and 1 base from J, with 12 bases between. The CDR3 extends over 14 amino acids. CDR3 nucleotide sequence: TGTGCCAGCAGCGTAGGGGCCTTATCCTACGAGCAGTACTTC. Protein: CASSVGALSYEQYF.

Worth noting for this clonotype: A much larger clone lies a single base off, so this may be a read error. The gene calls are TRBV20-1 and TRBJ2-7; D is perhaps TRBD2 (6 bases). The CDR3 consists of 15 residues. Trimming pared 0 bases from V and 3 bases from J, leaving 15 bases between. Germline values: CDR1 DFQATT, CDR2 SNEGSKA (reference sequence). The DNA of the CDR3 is TGCAGTGCTAGAGATCAAGGGAATAGCGGCTACGAGCAGTACTTC. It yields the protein CSARDQGNSGYEQYF.

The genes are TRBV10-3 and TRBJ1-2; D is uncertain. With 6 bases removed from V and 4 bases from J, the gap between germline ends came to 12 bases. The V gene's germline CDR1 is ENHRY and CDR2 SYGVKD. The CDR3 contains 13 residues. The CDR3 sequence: CAIRGTVGYGYTF. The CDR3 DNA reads TGTGCCATCAGAGGAACAGTAGGCTATGGCTACACCTTC.